This entry describes one TCR beta chain. The antigen this receptor binds is unknown. A far larger clone is one nucleotide away, so this likely arose from a read error. Libraries were made using multiplex PCR. The sequencer listed for this sample is Illumina HiSeq 4000. TCR beta libraries were built with iRepertoire HTBI primers and Arm-PCR amplification of CDR3 regions. Before sequencing, the PCR products underwent gel purification. The study's own analysis went as follows. Gene usage analysis of CDR3 amino acid clonotypes used the approximately 62 TRBV and some 13 TRBJ segments found across samples. COPE and FqMerger were used to merge the filtered high-quality paired reads into contigs. BLAST was used to align contigs to IMGT TRBV, TRBD and TRBJ reference genes, with CDR3 defined following IMGT. Highly expanded clones were defined as clonotypes with a frequency above 0.1%. Shannon entropy was used to measure repertoire diversity, and the Gini coefficient was used to measure V-J evenness. Public clonotypes were defined as clonotypes shared by more than one individual. TCRdb cleaned the public reads at Q25 with fastp, built clones with MiXCR and kept in-frame beta chains. Each CDR3 protein gets just one entry, which takes the most common genes and DNA from the rows behind it. TCRdb, not the authors, supplied the V and J calls. The sample table lists some 440,000 distinct CDR3 sequences, less than 25% of them with a count of one. Over 7.5% of the sample is in the top ten clones.

What this sample's time point label stands for: persistent/refractory GD, antithyroid drugs over 5 years with positive TRAb. For both TCR sequencing and RNA sequencing, RNA was extracted from PBMCs using TRIzol. The diagnosis of Graves' disease followed American Thyroid Association guidelines. The patients came from an endocrinology department in Xi'an, China. Each patient gave 8.5 to 9.5 milliliters of peripheral blood, collected in an EDTA anticoagulant tube. Ficoll Paque Plus density gradient separation was used to isolate PBMCs, and no further T cell sorting was performed. An Agilent 2100 Bioanalyzer and agarose gel were used to assess RNA quality, and a NanoDrop 2000 was used to measure RNA concentration. This specimen belongs to a study of regulatory T cells in long-lasting Graves disease (dated by TCRdb to the early 2020s). Background on the whole study: To count as having persistent Graves' disease, a patient had to have received antithyroid drug treatment for over 5 years with TSH receptor autoantibodies remaining persistently positive. Persistent Graves' disease patients were compared with newly diagnosed Graves' disease patients by peripheral blood TCR sequencing and RNA sequencing. The study was conducted in China and was registered as a clinical trial. A total of roughly 35 samples underwent TCR sequencing: some 13 from persistent and roughly 20 from newly diagnosed Graves' disease patients. In the clinical cohort, patients with persistent Graves' disease had used antithyroid drugs for an average of around 10 years.

What the work shows at the level of the full study, not this receptor alone: Sequencing and analysis were restricted to the TCR beta chain. As a limitation, the authors acknowledged that the small sample size may reduce accuracy. More public clonotypes were shared among persistent patients (under 3,000) than among newly diagnosed patients (over 900). TRBV28, TRBJ1-2 and TRBJ2-5 were preferentially used in persistent disease, while TRBV20-1 and TRBJ2-1 were favored in newly diagnosed disease. Because the primary lesion, thyroid tissue, could not be accessed, the study looked at peripheral blood alone. Compared with newly diagnosed patients, persistent Graves' disease patients had lower TCR Shannon entropy and fewer highly expanded clones, which suggests clonal expansion.

V is shortened by 7 bases, J by 0 bases, and the region joining them spans 4 bases. From the cysteine up to the phenylalanine, the CDR3 has a length of 13 residues. The kept DNA is CDR3 alone, 39 bases in frame from the first base. The sequence was obtained from a female donor with Graves disease. Recombination joined TRBV12-3 or TRBV12-4 with TRBJ2-6, with the D segment identity uncertain. The starting material was peripheral blood mononuclear cells (PBMCs), obtained when the disease was refractory, from a patient treated with antithyroid drugs. CDR3 protein: CASKTSGANVLTF. DNA sequence: TGTGCCAGCAAAACCTCTGGGGCCAACGTCCTGACTTTC.